This TCR beta chain appears in the sequencing data of a study of cytomegalovirus exposure and HLA in healthy donors. Overall study findings and caveats: Using a false discovery rate of 0.05, a later analysis showed that fewer than 20,000 TCR beta sequences were associated with HLA alleles. A few CMV-associated chains proved CMV antigen-specific in vitro. Earlier findings revealed that most TCR beta V segments proved productive either about 87% or about 30% of the time. Later on, a genetic analysis was performed. It linked a missense variant in DCLRE1C with V- and J-gene trimming of TCR beta.

Germline V gene lookup returns CDR1 SGHRS and CDR2 YFSETQ. The CDR3 runs to 14 residues. J lost 5 bases, V lost 7 bases, and 9 bases had no gene match. Primers: 60 Vbeta forward and 13 Jbeta reverse. Here immunoSEQ multiplex PCR was the method, and the copy in TCRdb shows in-frame clones only, minus some. The repertoire holds 200,000 to 250,000 clones, with about 89% as singletons. On this clone: What it binds is unknown.

The rearrangement links TRBV5-1 to TRBJ2-5; 9 bases match TRBD1. The sequencing input was PBMCs. The sequence was obtained from a woman under 30 in good health and CMV-seronegative. As DNA, the CDR3 is TGCGCCAGCCAAACTCAGGGACAGGGCGAGACCCAGTACTTC. Protein sequence: CASQTQGQGETQYF.